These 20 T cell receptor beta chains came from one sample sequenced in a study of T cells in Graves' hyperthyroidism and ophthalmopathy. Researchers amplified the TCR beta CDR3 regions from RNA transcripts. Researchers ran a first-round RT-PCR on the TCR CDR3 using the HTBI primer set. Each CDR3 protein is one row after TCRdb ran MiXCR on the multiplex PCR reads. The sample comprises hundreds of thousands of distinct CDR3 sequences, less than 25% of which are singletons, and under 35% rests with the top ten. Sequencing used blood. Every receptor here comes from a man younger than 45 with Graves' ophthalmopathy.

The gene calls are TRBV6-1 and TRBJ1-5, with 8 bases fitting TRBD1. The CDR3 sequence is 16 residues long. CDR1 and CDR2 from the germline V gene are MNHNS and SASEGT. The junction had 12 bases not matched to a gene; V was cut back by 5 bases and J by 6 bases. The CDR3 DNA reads TGTGCCAGCAGTCCTCAGACCGGACAGGGAAGTCAGCCCCAGCATTTT. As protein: CASSPQTGQGSQPQHF.

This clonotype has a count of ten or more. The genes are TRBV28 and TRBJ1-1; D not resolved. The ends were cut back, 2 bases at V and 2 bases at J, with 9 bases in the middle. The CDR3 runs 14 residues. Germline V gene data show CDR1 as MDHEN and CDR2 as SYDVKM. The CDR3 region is CASSLPPPNTEAFF. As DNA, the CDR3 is TGTGCCAGCAGTTTACCCCCTCCCAACACTGAAGCTTTCTTT. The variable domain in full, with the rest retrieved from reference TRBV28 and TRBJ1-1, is DVKVTQSSRYLVKRTGEKVFLECVQDMDHENMFWYRQDPGLGLRLIYFSYDVKMKEKGDIPEGYSVSREKKERFSLILESASTNQTSMYLCASSLPPPNTEAFFGQGTRLTVV.

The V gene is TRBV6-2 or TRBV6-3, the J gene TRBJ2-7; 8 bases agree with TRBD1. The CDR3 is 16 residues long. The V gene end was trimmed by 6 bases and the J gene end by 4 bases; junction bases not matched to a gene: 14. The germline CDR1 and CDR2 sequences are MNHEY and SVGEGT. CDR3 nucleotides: TGTGCCAGCAGGGGGGACAGGACGGTTCAAATTTACGAGCAGTACTTC. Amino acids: CASRGDRTVQIYEQYF.

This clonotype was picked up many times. Written as DNA, the CDR3 is TGTGCCAGCAGTATAAGACAGGCCGATTACGAGCAGTACTTC. The encoded protein is CASSIRQADYEQYF. The rearrangement joins TRBV2 to TRBJ2-7; tentative D call: TRBD1 (6 bases). The germline CDR1 and CDR2 sequences are SNHLY and FYNNEI. Trimming took off 5 bases at V and 4 bases at J, with 15 bases between the two ends. CDR3 length: 14 residues.

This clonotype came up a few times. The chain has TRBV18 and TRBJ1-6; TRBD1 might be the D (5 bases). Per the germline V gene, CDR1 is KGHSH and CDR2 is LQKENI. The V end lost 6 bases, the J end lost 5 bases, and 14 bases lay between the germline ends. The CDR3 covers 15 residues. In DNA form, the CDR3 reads TGTGCCAGCTCCCCCCAGGGAGGGGATAATTCACCCCTCCACTTT. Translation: CASSPQGGDNSPLHF.

The DNA of the CDR3 is TGTGCCAGCAGCCCCCTAGCTGTAATAGGCAAAAACATTCAGTACTTC. Protein product: CASSPLAVIGKNIQYF. The J gene is TRBJ2-4, the V gene TRBV6-2 or TRBV6-3, with a weak D call TRBD2 (5 bases). The CDR3 contains 16 residues. The V gene's germline CDR1 is MNHEY and CDR2 SVGEGT. Trimming took 6 bases from V and 3 from J, leaving 18 bases between them.

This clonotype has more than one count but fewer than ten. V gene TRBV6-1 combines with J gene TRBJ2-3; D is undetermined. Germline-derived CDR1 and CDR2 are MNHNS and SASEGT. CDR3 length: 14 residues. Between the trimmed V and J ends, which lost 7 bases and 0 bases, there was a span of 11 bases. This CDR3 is CASKKRSSTDTQYF. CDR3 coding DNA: TGTGCCAGCAAGAAGCGTTCTAGCACAGATACGCAGTATTTT.

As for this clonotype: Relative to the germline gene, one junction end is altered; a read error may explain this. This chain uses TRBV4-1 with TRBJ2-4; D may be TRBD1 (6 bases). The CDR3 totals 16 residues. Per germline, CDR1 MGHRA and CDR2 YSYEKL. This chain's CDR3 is CAISQPKAGVKNIQYF. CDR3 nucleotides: TGCGCCATCAGCCAACCCAAGGCAGGGGTTAAAAACATTCAGTACTTC.

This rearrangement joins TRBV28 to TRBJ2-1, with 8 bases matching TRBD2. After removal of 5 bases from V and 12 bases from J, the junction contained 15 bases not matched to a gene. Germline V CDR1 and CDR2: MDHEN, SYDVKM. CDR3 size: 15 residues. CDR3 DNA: TGTGCCAGCAGTAACTTGCTCGGATCTGCGGGGGGGCAGTTCTTC. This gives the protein CASSNLLGSAGGQFF. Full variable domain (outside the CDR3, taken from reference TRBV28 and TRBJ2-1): DVKVTQSSRYLVKRTGEKVFLECVQDMDHENMFWYRQDPGLGLRLIYFSYDVKMKEKGDIPEGYSVSREKKERFSLILESASTNQTSMYLCASSNLLGSAGGQFFGPGTRLTVL.

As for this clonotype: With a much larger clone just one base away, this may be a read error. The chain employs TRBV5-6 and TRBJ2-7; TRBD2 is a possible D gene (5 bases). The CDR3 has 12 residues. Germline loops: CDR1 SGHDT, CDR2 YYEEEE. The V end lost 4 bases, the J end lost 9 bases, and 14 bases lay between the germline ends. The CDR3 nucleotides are TGTGCCAGCAGCGGGAGTCCCTCCCCGCAGTACTTC. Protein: CASSGSPSPQYF. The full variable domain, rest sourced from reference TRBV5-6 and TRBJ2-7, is DAGVTQSPTHLIKTRGQQVTLRCSPKSGHDTVSWYQQALGQGPQFIFQYYEEEERQRGNFPDRFSGHQFPNYSSELNVNALLLGDSALYLCASSGSPSPQYFGPGTRLTVT.

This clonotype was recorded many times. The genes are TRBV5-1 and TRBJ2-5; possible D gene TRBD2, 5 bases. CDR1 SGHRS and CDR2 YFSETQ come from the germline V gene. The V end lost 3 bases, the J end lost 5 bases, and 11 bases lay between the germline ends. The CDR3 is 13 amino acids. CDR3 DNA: TGCGCCAGCAGCTGGGGAGATGGGGAGACCCAGTACTTC. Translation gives CASSWGDGETQYF.

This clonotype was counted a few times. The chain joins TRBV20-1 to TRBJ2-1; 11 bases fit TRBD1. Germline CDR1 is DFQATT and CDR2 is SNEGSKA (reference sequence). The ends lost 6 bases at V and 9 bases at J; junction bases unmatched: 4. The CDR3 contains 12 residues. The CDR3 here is CSAGTGGGEQFF. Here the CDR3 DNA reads TGCAGTGCGGGGACAGGGGGTGGTGAGCAGTTCTTC.

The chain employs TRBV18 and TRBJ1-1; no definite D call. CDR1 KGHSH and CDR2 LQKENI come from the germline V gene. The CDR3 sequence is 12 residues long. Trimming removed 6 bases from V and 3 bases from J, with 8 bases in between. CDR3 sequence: CASSHSDTEAFF. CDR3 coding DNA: TGTGCCAGCTCGCACTCGGACACTGAAGCTTTCTTT.

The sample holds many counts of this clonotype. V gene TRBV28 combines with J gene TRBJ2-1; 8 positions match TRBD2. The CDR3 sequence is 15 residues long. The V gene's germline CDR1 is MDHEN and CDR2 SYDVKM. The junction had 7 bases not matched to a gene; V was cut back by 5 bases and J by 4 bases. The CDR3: CASSTAGGLYNEQFF. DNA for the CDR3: TGTGCCAGCAGTACCGCGGGAGGTTTGTACAATGAGCAGTTCTTC.

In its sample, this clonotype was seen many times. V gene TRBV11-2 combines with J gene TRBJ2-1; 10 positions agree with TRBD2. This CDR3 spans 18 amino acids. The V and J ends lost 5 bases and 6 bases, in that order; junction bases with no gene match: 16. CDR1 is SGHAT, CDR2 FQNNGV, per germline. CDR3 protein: CASSQEGRTSGNPNEQFF. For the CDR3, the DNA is TGTGCCAGCAGCCAAGAGGGGCGGACTAGCGGTAATCCCAATGAGCAGTTCTTC.

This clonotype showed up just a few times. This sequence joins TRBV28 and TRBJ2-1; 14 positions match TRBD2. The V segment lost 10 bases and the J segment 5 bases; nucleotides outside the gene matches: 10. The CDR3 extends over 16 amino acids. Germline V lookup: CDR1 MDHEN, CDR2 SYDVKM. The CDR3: CAIGLAGGSRHNEQFF. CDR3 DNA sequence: TGTGCCATCGGACTAGCGGGAGGATCACGGCACAATGAGCAGTTCTTC.

The CDR3, as DNA: TGTGCCAGCAGCTTCCACAGGGGGATCTACAATGAGCAGTTCTTC. Translation: CASSFHRGIYNEQFF. The J gene is TRBJ2-1, the V gene TRBV7-2; TRBD1 agrees at 8 bases. The J segment lost 3 bases and the V segment lost 3 bases, leaving 4 bases of the junction unmatched. The germline gives CDR1 SGHTA, CDR2 FQGNSA. CDR3 length: 15 amino acids.

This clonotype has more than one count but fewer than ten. The DNA of the CDR3 is TGTGCCAGCAGTTTATCTTCCGGGACAAACTACGAGCAGTACTTC. Protein: CASSLSSGTNYEQYF. V usage is TRBV27 and J usage is TRBJ2-7, with D possibly matching TRBD1 (6 bases). V shed 0 bases and J shed 3 bases, with 12 bases lying between them. Germline V lookup: CDR1 MNHEY, CDR2 SMNVEV (reference sequence). There are 15 residues in the CDR3.

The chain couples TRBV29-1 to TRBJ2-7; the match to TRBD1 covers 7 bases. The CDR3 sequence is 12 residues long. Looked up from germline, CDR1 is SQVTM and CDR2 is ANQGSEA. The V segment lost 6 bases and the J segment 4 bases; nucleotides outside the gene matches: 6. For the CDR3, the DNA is TGCAGCGTGGGGGACAGCGGTTACGAGCAGTACTTC. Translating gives CSVGDSGYEQYF.

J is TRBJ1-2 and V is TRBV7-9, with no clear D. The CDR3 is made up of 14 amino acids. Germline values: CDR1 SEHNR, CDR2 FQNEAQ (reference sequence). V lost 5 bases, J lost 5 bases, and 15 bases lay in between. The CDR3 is CASSPPFGGYGYTF. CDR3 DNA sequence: TGTGCCAGCAGCCCCCCCTTTGGAGGGTATGGCTACACCTTC. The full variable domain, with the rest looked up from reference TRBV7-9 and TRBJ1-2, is DTGVSQNPRHKITKRGQNVTFRCDPISEHNRLYWYRQTLGQGPEFLTYFQNEAQLEKSRLLSDRFSAERPKGSFSTLEIQRTEQGDSAMYLCASSPPFGGYGYTFGSGTRLTVV.